The next 6 T cell receptor beta chains were all read from a single sample in a study of human T cells and chemical hapten exposure. As to time point: pre-sensitization, week 0. Described treatment: therapeutic diphenylcyclopropenone sensitization with weekly scalp DPC. TCRdb itself ran the RACE reads through MiXCR, one entry per CDR3 protein. Altogether roughly 88,000 distinct CDR3 sequences are present, 8% to 10% being singletons, with the ten largest covering roughly 4%. Source: whole blood, taken in connection with sensitization to the hapten diphenylcyclopropenone (DPC). Source of these receptors: a woman aged 40 to 49 with alopecia areata. Some clones in this sample may be carry-over from other donors' samples.

This clonotype was observed many times. The V gene is TRBV7-2, the J gene TRBJ1-5; 10 nucleotides line up with TRBD1. After removal of 7 bases from V and 4 bases from J, the junction contained 4 bases not matched to a gene. The germline V gene has CDR1 SGHTA and CDR2 FQGNSA. The CDR3 has 14 amino acids. Here the CDR3 DNA reads TGTGCCAGCACCCTGGGACAGGGGAATCAGCCCCAGCATTTT. It yields the protein CASTLGQGNQPQHF.

V usage is TRBV20-1 and J usage is TRBJ1-5; D unresolved. CDR3 length: 13 amino acids. The ends were cut back, 5 bases at V and 9 bases at J, with 17 bases in the middle. Germline V lookup: CDR1 DFQATT, CDR2 SNEGSKA (reference sequence). The CDR3 reads CSAPGINKGPQHF. The CDR3 DNA is TGCAGTGCTCCCGGGATTAACAAGGGGCCCCAGCATTTT.

This clonotype occurred many times. The genes are TRBV6-5 and TRBJ1-2, with D unresolved. The CDR3 is made up of 10 amino acids. Germline-derived CDR1 and CDR2 are MNHEY and SVGAGI. Trimming removed 8 bases at V and 7 bases at J, with 8 bases between. This CDR3 is CASAAAGYTF. In nucleotides, the CDR3 is TGTGCCAGCGCTGCTGCTGGCTACACCTTC.

The chain uses TRBV25-1 and TRBJ1-2; TRBD1 agrees at 7 bases. The V gene's germline CDR1 is MGHDK and CDR2 SYGVNS. V shed 10 bases and J 8 bases; nucleotides not matched to a gene: 13. The CDR3 loop spans 13 amino acids. The CDR3 sequence: CATRQGDLGGYTF. Here the CDR3 DNA reads TGTGCCACCAGGCAGGGGGACTTGGGAGGCTACACCTTC.

This chain's CDR3 is CSAPGRDRVVSPLHF. The DNA for the CDR3 is TGCAGTGCCCCTGGGCGAGACAGGGTTGTTTCACCCCTCCACTTT. The chain couples TRBV20-1 to TRBJ1-6; 7 bases line up with TRBD1. This CDR3 region has 15 residues. Per germline, CDR1 DFQATT and CDR2 SNEGSKA (reference sequence). V gave up 6 bases and J gave up 9 bases; unmatched junction bases: 14.

In its sample, this clonotype was seen many times. The rearrangement uses TRBV9 and TRBJ2-3, with no clear D. Deletions cut 0 bases from V and 3 bases from J, with 2 bases between. The germline V gene has CDR1 SGDLS and CDR2 YYNGEE. CDR3 length: 12 residues. CDR3 nucleotides: TGTGCCAGCAGCGTAGCTACAGATACGCAGTATTTT. Residues: CASSVATDTQYF.